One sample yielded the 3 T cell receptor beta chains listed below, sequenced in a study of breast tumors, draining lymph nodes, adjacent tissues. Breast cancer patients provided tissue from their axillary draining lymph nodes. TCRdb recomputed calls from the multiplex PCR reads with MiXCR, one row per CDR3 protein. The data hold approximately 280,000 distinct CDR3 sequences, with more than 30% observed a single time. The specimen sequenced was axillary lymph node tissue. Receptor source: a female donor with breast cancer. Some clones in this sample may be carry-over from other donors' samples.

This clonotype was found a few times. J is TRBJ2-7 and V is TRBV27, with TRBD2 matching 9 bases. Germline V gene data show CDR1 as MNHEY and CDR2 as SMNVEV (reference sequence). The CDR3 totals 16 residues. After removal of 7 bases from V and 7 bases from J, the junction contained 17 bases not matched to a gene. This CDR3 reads CASTRGSGSGAREQYF. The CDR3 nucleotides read TGTGCCAGCACTCGTGGTAGCGGGAGTGGTGCTCGGGAGCAGTACTTC.

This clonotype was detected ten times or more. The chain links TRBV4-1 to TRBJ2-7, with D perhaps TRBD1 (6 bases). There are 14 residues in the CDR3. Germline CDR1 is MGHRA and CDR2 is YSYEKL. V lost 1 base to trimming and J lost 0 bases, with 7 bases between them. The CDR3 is CASSQGQDSYEQYF. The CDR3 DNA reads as TGCGCCAGCAGCCAAGGACAGGACTCCTACGAGCAGTACTTC.

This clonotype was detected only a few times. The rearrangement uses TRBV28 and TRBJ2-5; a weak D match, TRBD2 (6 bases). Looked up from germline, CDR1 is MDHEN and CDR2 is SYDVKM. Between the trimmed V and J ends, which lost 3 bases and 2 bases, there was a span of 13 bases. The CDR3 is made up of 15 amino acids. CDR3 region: CASSFHHAGQETQYF. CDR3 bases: TGTGCCAGCAGTTTTCATCACGCGGGACAAGAGACCCAGTACTTC.